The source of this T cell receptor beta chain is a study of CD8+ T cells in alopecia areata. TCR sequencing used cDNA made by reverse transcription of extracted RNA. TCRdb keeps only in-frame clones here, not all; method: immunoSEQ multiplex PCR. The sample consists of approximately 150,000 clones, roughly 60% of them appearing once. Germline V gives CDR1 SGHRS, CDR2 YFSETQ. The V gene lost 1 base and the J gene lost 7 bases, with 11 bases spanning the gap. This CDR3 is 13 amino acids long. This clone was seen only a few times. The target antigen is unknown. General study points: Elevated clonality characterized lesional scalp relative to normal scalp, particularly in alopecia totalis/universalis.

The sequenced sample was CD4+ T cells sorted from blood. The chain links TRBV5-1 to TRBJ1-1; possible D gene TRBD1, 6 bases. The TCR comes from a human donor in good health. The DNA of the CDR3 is TGCGCCAGCAGCTTGATACAGGGCGGTGAAGCTTTCTTT. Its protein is CASSLIQGGEAFF.